This TCR beta chain was obtained from a study of T cell repertoires in aging, cancer and after chemotherapy. Study-level information: Six age groups, ranging from 30 or younger to 70 or older, included the donors. Study outcomes and limitations: In each cancer cohort, median generation probability increased across chemotherapy, suggesting thymic output rebounded. Healthy donors lost TCR diversity with age mainly through richness, cancer patients through richness and evenness.

Peripheral blood genomic DNA, not sorted cells or RNA, was the template. A mixed TRB-A/B primer pool amplified rearranged TRB by multiplex touch-down PCR. In TCRdb, the multiplex PCR reads were re-called with MiXCR into one record per CDR3 protein. The sample lists some 9,500 distinct CDR3 sequences, roughly 25% occurring once. This clonotype came up a few times. Its antigen is unknown. The CDR3 has 16 amino acids. Trimming removed 2 bases from V and 4 bases from J, with 18 bases in between. The germline V gene has CDR1 MDHEN and CDR2 SYDVKM. Material: blood. The chain recombines TRBV28 with TRBJ2-7, with D possibly matching TRBD2 (7 bases). This sequence originates from a human donor in good health. The CDR3 DNA is TGTGCCAGCAGTTTAGGGGGGCTAGCGGTTATTTACGAGCAGTACTTC. As protein: CASSLGGLAVIYEQYF.